This is a list of T cell receptor beta chains from one sample in a study of blood T cell repertoires in COVID-19. Sequenced by immunoSEQ multiplex PCR; TCRdb stores in-frame clones only, minus some. The table lists tens of thousands of clones, roughly 89% of them singletons. Sequencing was performed on peripheral blood. The receptor source for this set is a man aged 55 to 70 with active COVID-19. The CDR3 runs from the conserved cysteine through the conserved F or W. D genes are given only for firm matches. Clone size is stated in some rows and not others, as once, few, many or a class when expanded.

j_call | d_call | clone_size | v_call | cdr3_nt | cdr3_aa
TRBJ2-7 | TRBD1 | few | TRBV7-2 | TGTGCCAGCAGCCTTACCGGGACAGACCTCTCCTACGAGCAGTACTTC | CASSLTGTDLSYEQYF
TRBJ2-3 | NA | NA | TRBV9 | TGTGCCAGCAGCGTAGCGGTAGCAGGCACAGATACGCAGTATTTT | CASSVAVAGTDTQYF
TRBJ2-3 | TRBD2 | NA | TRBV4-2 | TGTGCCAGCAGCCAAGATTTTGAGCGGGACCCTCCAGATACGCAGTATTTT | CASSQDFERDPPDTQYF
TRBJ2-7 | NA | NA | TRBV2 | TGTGCCAGCAGTGAATGGTATAGCGTGGGCGAGCAGTACTTC | CASSEWYSVGEQYF
TRBJ1-4 | NA | once | TRBV9 | TGTGCCAGCAGCGTGGGGGGGATCGGTGAAAAACTGTTTTTT | CASSVGGIGEKLFF
TRBJ2-3 | NA | NA | TRBV19 | TGTGCCAGTAGTATAGGCAGATTGGGCACAGATACGCAGTATTTT | CASSIGRLGTDTQYF
TRBJ1-2 | TRBD1 | NA | TRBV28 | TGTGCCAGCAGGGCAGGGGGCAACTATGGCTACACCTTC | CASRAGGNYGYTF
TRBJ2-3 | NA | NA | TRBV7-2 | TGTGCCAGCAGCTTACCGAGCACAGATACGCAGTATTTT | CASSLPSTDTQYF
TRBJ2-7 | NA | few | TRBV5-1 | TGCGCCAGCAGCGTTATCGGCAGCGGCTCCTACGAGCAGTACTTC | CASSVIGSGSYEQYF
TRBJ1-1 | TRBD1 | NA | TRBV30 | TGTGCCTGGAGTGTAAACAGGGGAAAAGCTTTCTTT | CAWSVNRGKAFF
TRBJ2-3 | TRBD2 | NA | TRBV6-1 | TGTGCCAGCAGTGAACACGCGGGAGGCGCAGATACGCAGTATTTT | CASSEHAGGADTQYF
TRBJ2-3 | NA | NA | TRBV6-2/TRBV6-3 | TGTGCCAGCAGTTACCGACTAGGGGATACGCAGTATTTT | CASSYRLGDTQYF
TRBJ1-1 | NA | NA | TRBV27 | TGTGCCAGCAGTTTCAGGGAGGGGACTGAAGCTTTCTTT | CASSFREGTEAFF
TRBJ2-2 | TRBD2 | NA | TRBV4-2 | TGTGCCAGCAGCCAAGAGCCGGGGGGGGTCACCGGGGAGCTGTTTTTT | CASSQEPGGVTGELFF
TRBJ1-6 | TRBD1 | NA | TRBV27 | TGTGCCAGCAGTCCCGGGACAGGGCGTTCACCCCTCCACTTT | CASSPGTGRSPLHF
TRBJ1-3 | NA | NA | TRBV6-5 | TGTGCCAGCAGCCCGCGAAGCCAAGGAAACACCATATATTTT | CASSPRSQGNTIYF
TRBJ2-2 | NA | NA | TRBV6-5 | TGTGCCAGCATACGCGGGGACTGGGGCGGGGAGCTGTTTTTT | CASIRGDWGGELFF
TRBJ2-3 | TRBD2 | NA | TRBV28 | TGTGCCAGCACCCCCGGAGGAGCGGGAGTGGGGCCAGATACGCAGTATTTT | CASTPGGAGVGPDTQYF
TRBJ2-3 | TRBD2 | few | TRBV5-4 | TGTGCCAGCACCAAAAATGCGGGACTAGAGATCGATACGCAGTATTTT | CASTKNAGLEIDTQYF
TRBJ1-1 | NA | NA | TRBV3-1/TRBV3-2 | TGTGCCAGCACCACAGGGCCTACTATGAACACTGAAGCTTTCTTT | CASTTGPTMNTEAFF
TRBJ1-5 | NA | NA | TRBV29-1 | TGCAGCGTTGGAGAGACAGGAGCTTTAAATCAGCCCCAGCATTTT | CSVGETGALNQPQHF
TRBJ2-1 | TRBD2 | NA | TRBV7-3 | TGTGCCAGCGGCCTTGCGGGAGGGCAAGGGGAGCAGTTCTTC | CASGLAGGQGEQFF
TRBJ2-5 | TRBD1 | NA | TRBV7-9 | TGTGCCAGCAGCTTAGTTGGGACAGGGCTAACCCAAGAGACCCAGTACTTC | CASSLVGTGLTQETQYF
TRBJ2-7 | NA | NA | TRBV11-2 | TGTGCCAGCAGCTTAGCTTCCGGGACTGTCTACGAGCAGTACTTC | CASSLASGTVYEQYF
TRBJ1-5 | TRBD1 | NA | TRBV19 | TGTGCCAGTACTCTCGGGACAGGGCAAAATCAGCCCCAGCATTTT | CASTLGTGQNQPQHF
TRBJ2-4 | TRBD2 | NA | TRBV19 | TGTGCCAGTAGTTTGGGACTAGCGGGGACCAAAAACATTCAGTACTTC | CASSLGLAGTKNIQYF
TRBJ2-7 | NA | NA | TRBV13 | TGTGCCAGCAGCCAACTCTCGGACAGAGCCTACGAGCAGTACTTC | CASSQLSDRAYEQYF
TRBJ2-5 | TRBD2 | once | TRBV19 | TGTGCCAGTAGTTCCAGCGGGAGGGCCGAGGAGACCCAGTACTTC | CASSSSGRAEETQYF
TRBJ2-2 | NA | once | TRBV6-6 | TGTGCCAGCAGTTACTCGAGTTTCGGGAACACCGGGGAGCTGTTTTTT | CASSYSSFGNTGELFF
TRBJ2-2 | TRBD2 | NA | TRBV5-4 | TGTGCCAGCAGCTTGAGCGGGAGGGGGGCCGGGGAGCTGTTTTTT | CASSLSGRGAGELFF
TRBJ2-1 | TRBD2 | NA | TRBV9 | TGTGCCAGCAGCGTAGGACTAGCGGGGGGTTACAATGAGCAGTTCTTC | CASSVGLAGGYNEQFF
TRBJ1-2 | NA | NA | TRBV5-4 | TGTGCCAGCAGCTTGGGACAAGCTCCCTATGGCTACACCTTC | CASSLGQAPYGYTF
TRBJ2-3 | NA | NA | TRBV5-1 | TGCGCCAGCAGTTCTTGGGCAGGGTCGACAGATACGCAGTATTTT | CASSSWAGSTDTQYF
TRBJ2-3 | NA | NA | TRBV7-9 | TGTGCCAGCAGCGAAGCTAGCCAGAGGGCCACAGATACGCAGTATTTT | CASSEASQRATDTQYF
TRBJ2-5 | TRBD1 | NA | TRBV6-2/TRBV6-3 | TGTGCCAGCAGTTCCGCGGGGACAGGGAGGGAGACCCAGTACTTC | CASSSAGTGRETQYF
TRBJ2-1 | TRBD2 | NA | TRBV6-1 | TGTGCCAGCAGTGGACGGACTAGCGGGAGGGTCAATGAGCAGTTCTTC | CASSGRTSGRVNEQFF
TRBJ2-3 | TRBD2 | NA | TRBV9 | TGTGCCAGCAGTGCCGCGGGAGTCACAGATACGCAGTATTTT | CASSAAGVTDTQYF
TRBJ2-7 | TRBD2 | NA | TRBV9 | TGTGCCAGCAGCGTGGGACTAGCGGGGCTTTACGAGCAGTACTTC | CASSVGLAGLYEQYF
TRBJ2-1 | TRBD2 | NA | TRBV27 | TGTGCCAGCAGTTTTTTTGCGGGGGGGATTAATGAGCAGTTCTTC | CASSFFAGGINEQFF
TRBJ2-7 | TRBD1 | NA | TRBV15 | TGTGCCACCAGCTCCCGGACAGGGGTTAGTTACGAGCAGTACTTC | CATSSRTGVSYEQYF
TRBJ2-7 | TRBD2 | few | TRBV7-3 | TGTGCCAGCAGCTTCCAGCGGGGGTACGAGCAGTACTTC | CASSFQRGYEQYF
TRBJ2-5 | NA | NA | TRBV28 | TGTGCCAGCAGTTCACGGTCGGAGGGCCTCTATGATGAGACCCAGTACTTC | CASSSRSEGLYDETQYF
TRBJ2-7 | NA | NA | TRBV3-1/TRBV3-2 | TGTGCCAGCAGCCAAGATTACACCTACGAGCAGTACTTC | CASSQDYTYEQYF
TRBJ2-5 | TRBD1 | NA | TRBV7-2 | TGTGCCAGCAGCAGTCAGACAGGGGGAGAGACCCAGTACTTC | CASSSQTGGETQYF
TRBJ1-1 | NA | NA | TRBV5-1 | TGCGCCAGCAGCCTGGGATTGGGCGCTGAAGCTTTCTTT | CASSLGLGAEAFF
TRBJ2-3 | TRBD1 | NA | TRBV10-3 | TGTGCCATCAGTGAGCGTCAGGGGGAAATGCAGACGCAGTATTTT | CAISERQGEMQTQYF